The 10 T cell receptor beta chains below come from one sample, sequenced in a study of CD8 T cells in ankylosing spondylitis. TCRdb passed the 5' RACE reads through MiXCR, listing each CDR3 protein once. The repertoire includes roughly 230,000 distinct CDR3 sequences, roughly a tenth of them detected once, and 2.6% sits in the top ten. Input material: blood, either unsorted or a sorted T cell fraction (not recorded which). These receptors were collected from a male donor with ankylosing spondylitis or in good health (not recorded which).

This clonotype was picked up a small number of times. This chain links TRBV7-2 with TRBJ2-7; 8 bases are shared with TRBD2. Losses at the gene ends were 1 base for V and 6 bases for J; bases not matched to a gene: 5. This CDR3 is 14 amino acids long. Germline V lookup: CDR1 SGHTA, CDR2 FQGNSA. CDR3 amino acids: CASSLVSGGSEQYF. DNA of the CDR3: TGTGCCAGCAGCTTAGTCTCGGGGGGGAGCGAGCAGTACTTC.

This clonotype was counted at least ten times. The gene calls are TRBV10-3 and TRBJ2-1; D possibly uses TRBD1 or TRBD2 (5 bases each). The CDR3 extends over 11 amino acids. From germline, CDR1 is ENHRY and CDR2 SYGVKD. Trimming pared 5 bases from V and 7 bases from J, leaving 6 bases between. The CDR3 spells CAISWGNEQFF. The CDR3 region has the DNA TGTGCCATCAGTTGGGGGAATGAGCAGTTCTTC.

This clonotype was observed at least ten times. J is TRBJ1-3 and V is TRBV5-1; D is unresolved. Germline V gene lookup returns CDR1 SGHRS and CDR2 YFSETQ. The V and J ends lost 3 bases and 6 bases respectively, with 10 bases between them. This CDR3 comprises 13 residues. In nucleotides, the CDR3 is TGCGCCAGCAGCTCGGGCCCGGAAAACACCATATATTTT. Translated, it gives CASSSGPENTIYF.

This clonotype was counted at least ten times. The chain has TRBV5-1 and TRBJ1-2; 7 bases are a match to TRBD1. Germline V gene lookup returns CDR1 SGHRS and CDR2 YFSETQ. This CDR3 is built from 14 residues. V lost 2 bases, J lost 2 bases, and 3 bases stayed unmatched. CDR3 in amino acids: CASSFDRANYGYTF. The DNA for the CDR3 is TGCGCCAGCAGCTTCGACAGGGCAAACTATGGCTACACCTTC. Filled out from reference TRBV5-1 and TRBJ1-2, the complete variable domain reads KAGVTQTPRYLIKTRGQQVTLSCSPISGHRSVSWYQQTPGQGLQFLFEYFSETQRNKGNFPGRFSGRQFSNSRSEMNVSTLELGDSALYLCASSFDRANYGYTFGSGTRLTVV.

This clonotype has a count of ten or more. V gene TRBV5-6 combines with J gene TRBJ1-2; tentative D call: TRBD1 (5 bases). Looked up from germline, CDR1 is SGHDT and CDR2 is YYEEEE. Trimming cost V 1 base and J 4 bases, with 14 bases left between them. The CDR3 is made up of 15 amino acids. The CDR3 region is CASSLRGEGSYGYTF. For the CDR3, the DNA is TGTGCCAGCAGCTTGCGGGGGGAAGGAAGCTATGGCTACACCTTC.

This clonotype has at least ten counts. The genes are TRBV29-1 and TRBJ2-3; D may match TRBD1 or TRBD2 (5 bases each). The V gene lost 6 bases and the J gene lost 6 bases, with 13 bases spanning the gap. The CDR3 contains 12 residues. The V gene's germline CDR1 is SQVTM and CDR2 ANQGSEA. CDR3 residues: CSVGALVDTQYF. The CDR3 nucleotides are TGCAGCGTCGGGGCGTTGGTGGATACGCAGTATTTT.

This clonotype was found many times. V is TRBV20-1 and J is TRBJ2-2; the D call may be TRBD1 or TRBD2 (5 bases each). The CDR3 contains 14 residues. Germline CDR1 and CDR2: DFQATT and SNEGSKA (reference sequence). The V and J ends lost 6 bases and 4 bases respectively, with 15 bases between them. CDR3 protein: CSARESVGTGELFF. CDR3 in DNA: TGCAGTGCCAGGGAGTCCGTGGGCACCGGGGAGCTGTTTTTT.

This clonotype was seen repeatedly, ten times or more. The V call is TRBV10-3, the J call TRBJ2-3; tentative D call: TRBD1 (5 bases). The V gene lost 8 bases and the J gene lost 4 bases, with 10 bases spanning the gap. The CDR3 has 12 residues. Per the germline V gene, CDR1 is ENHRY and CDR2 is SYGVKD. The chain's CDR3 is CAIQDTADTQYF. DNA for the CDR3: TGTGCCATCCAGGACACGGCAGATACGCAGTATTTT.

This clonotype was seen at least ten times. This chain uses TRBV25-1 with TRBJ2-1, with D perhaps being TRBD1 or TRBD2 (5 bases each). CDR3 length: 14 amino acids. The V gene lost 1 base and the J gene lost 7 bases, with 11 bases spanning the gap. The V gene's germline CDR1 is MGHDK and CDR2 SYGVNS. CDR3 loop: CASSEFPGSNEQFF. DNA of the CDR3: TGTGCCAGCAGTGAATTTCCAGGGAGTAATGAGCAGTTCTTC.

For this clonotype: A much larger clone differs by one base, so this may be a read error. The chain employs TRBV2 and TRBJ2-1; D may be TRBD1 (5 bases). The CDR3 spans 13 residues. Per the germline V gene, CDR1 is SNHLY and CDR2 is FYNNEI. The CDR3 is CTSSGSQDNEQFF. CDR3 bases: TGTACCAGCAGTGGATCACAGGACAATGAGCAGTTCTTC.